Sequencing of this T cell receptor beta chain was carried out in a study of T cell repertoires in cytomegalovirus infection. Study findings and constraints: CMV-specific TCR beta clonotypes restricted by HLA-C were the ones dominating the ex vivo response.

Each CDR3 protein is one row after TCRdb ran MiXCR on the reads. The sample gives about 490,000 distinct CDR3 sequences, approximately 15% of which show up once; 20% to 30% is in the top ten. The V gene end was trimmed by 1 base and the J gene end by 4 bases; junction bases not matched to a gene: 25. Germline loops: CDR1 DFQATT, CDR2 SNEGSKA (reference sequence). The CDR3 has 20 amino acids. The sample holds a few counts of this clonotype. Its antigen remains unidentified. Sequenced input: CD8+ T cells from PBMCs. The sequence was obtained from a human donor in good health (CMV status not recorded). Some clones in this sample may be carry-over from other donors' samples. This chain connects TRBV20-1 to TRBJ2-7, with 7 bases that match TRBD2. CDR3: CSARVGEGEERPKGGYEQYF. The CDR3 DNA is TGCAGTGCTAGAGTGGGGGAGGGTGAGGAGCGCCCGAAGGGAGGTTACGAGCAGTACTTC.